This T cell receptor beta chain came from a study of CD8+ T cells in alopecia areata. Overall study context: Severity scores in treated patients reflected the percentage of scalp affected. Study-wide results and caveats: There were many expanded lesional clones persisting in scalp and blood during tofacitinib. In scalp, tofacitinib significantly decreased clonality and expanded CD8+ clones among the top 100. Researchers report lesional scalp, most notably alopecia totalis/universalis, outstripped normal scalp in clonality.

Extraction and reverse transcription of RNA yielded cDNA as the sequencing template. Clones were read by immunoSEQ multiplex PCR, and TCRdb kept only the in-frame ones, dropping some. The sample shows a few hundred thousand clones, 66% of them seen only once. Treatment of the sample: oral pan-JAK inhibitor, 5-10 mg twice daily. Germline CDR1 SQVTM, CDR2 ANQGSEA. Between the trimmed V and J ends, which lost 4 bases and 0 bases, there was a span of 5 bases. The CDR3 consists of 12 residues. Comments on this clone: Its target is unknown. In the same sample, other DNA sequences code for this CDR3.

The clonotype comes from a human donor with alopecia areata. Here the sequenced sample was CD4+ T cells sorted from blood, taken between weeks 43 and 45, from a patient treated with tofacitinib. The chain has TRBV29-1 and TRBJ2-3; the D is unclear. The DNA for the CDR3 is TGCAGCGTTGGGGTTAGCACAGATACGCAGTATTTT. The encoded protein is CSVGVSTDTQYF.